This TCR beta chain originates from a study of long-term antiretroviral therapy in people with HIV. In the study overall: Samples collected earliest predate the 2015 immediate-ART recommendation by about a decade. Study results and caveats: Despite increasing after ART, diversity remained lower than that of transplant donor controls.

For this clone: Its matching antigen is unknown.

Version v3.0 of the immunoSEQ assay ran at survey level. Libraries were prepared by immunoSEQ multiplex PCR; TCRdb keeps only in-frame clonotypes and omits some of them. The sample consists of tens of thousands of clones, almost 85% of them appearing once. Every single participant having HIV got treatment inside the United States. The CDR3 consists of 11 residues. The germline CDR1 and CDR2 sequences are MNHNY and SVGAGI (reference sequence). V was trimmed by 6 bases and J by 6 bases, leaving 9 bases between them. The sequence came from a young man with HIV. This sequence joins TRBV6-6 and TRBJ2-7; D gene uncertain. The specimen was unsorted PBMCs, collected 0.6 years after starting antiretroviral therapy. CDR3 residues: CASSQQREQYF. CDR3 bases: TGTGCCAGCAGCCAGCAGCGCGAGCAGTACTTC.